This TCR beta chain was recovered during a study of T cell responses to AZD1222 COVID-19 vaccine. This clone has more than one count but fewer than ten. Antigen: not known. General study findings and limits: Only a handful of AZD1222 recipients, six or seven in all, had baseline seropositivity.

The CDR3 has 13 residues. Germline V lookup: CDR1 SGHKS, CDR2 YYEKEE (reference sequence). V lost 2 bases, J lost 7 bases, and 12 bases lay in between. Produced via immunoSEQ multiplex PCR; TCRdb's table is partial and in-frame only. The table has about 110,000 clones, 84% seen once. The V call is TRBV5-5, the J call TRBJ1-1, with D uncertain. This clonotype was sampled from an adult in good health. The input for sequencing was peripheral blood, taken on day 0 of AZD1222 vaccination. This CDR3 reads CASSLSRWGEAFF. Written as DNA, the CDR3 is TGTGCCAGCAGCTTATCACGGTGGGGTGAAGCTTTCTTT.